The clone carrying this T cell receptor (beta chain) was recorded a few times. The data were taken from a study of OX40 agonist ivuxolimab in advanced cancers. Trimming pared 8 bases from V and 8 bases from J, leaving 21 bases between. CDR3 length: 14 amino acids. Germline V gene sequence: CDR1 LNHNV, CDR2 YYDKDF (reference sequence). Generated by immunoSEQ multiplex PCR, the TCRdb table keeps only in-frame clones and is missing some. Of more than 60,000 clones in the sample, about 86% were seen once. The TCR was taken from an adult with an advanced solid tumor such as melanoma, head and neck, liver or kidney cancer. The rearrangement uses TRBV15 and TRBJ1-2; D is undetermined. The sequencing used CD4+ or CD8+ T cells sorted from blood, collected in a trial of the OX40 agonist ivuxolimab. The CDR3 DNA sequence: TGTGCCACCGCGTTAGAGCGACCCTCAGGCGGCTACACCTTC. Translation gives CATALERPSGGYTF.